This T cell receptor beta chain was found in a study of molecular identifiers for immune sequencing clone quantification. TCRdb re-derived calls from the PCR reads in MiXCR, one entry per CDR3 protein. The repertoire includes about 100,000 distinct CDR3 sequences, around 20% of them detected once, and 1.1% sits in the top ten. This CDR3 has 12 amino acids. The germline gives CDR1 SEHNR, CDR2 FQNEAQ (reference sequence). The V end lost 11 bases, the J end lost 4 bases, and 11 bases lay between the germline ends. Sequenced input: naive CD8+ T cells from blood, with Jurkat cell RNA spiked in. Subset in this sample: FACS-sorted CD8+CD4-CCR7+CD45RA+ naive T cells. The source of this sequence is a human donor in good health. Some libraries in this study had Jurkat cell RNA spiked in. The chain employs TRBV7-9 and TRBJ2-2, with D possibly TRBD2 on 5 matching bases. The DNA for the CDR3 is TGTGCCGGGCCACTAGGCACCGGGGAGCTGTTTTTT. Protein: CAGPLGTGELFF. The full variable domain, completed using reference TRBV7-9 and TRBJ2-2, is DTGVSQNPRHKITKRGQNVTFRCDPISEHNRLYWYRQTLGQGPEFLTYFQNEAQLEKSRLLSDRFSAERPKGSFSTLEIQRTEQGDSAMYLCAGPLGTGELFFGEGSRLTVL.